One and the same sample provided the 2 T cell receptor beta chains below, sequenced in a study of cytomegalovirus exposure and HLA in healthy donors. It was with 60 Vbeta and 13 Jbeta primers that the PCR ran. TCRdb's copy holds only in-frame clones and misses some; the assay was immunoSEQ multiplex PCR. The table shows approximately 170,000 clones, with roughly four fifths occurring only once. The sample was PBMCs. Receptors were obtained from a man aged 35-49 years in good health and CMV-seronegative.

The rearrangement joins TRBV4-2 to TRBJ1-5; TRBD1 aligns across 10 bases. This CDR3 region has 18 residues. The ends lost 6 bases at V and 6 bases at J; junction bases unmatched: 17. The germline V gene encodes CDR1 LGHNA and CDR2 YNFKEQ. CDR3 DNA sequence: TGTGCCAGCAGTTTCGACCGGGACAGGGGAAGGGTAGGTCAGCCCCAGCATTTT. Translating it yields CASSFDRDRGRVGQPQHF.

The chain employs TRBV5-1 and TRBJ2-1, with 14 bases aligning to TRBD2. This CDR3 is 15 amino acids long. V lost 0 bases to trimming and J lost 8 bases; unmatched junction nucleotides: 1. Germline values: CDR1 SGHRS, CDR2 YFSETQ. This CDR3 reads CASSLGLAGGHEQFF. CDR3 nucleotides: TGCGCCAGCAGCTTGGGACTAGCGGGAGGGCATGAGCAGTTCTTC.